Following are 7 T cell receptor beta chains from one sample sequenced in a study of shared clonotypes between healthy human individuals. Clones were read by immunoSEQ multiplex PCR, and TCRdb kept only the in-frame ones, dropping some. The sample lists about 1 million clones, 60% to 80% seen once, with around 1.4% in the top ten. The sample comprised memory CD4+ T cells sorted from blood. Subset: CD45RA-negative fraction. The receptors here all came from a man younger than 30 in good health.

The genes are TRBV20-1 and TRBJ1-1, with a weak D call TRBD1 (5 bases). Germline V gives CDR1 DFQATT, CDR2 SNEGSKA (reference sequence). This CDR3 has 11 residues. The CDR3 sequence is CRGDSNTEAFF. CDR3 in DNA: TGCAGGGGGGACTCGAACACTGAAGCTTTCTTT.

This rearrangement joins TRBV5-4 to TRBJ2-5; no clear D. Germline lookup yields CDR1 SGHNT and CDR2 YYREEE (reference sequence). Trimming left V 0 bases short and J 2 bases short, with 11 bases between. The CDR3 has 15 residues. The CDR3 is CASSLGEAAQETQYF. The CDR3 nucleotides read TGTGCCAGCAGCTTGGGCGAGGCAGCTCAAGAGACCCAGTACTTC.

This chain uses TRBV11-2 with TRBJ2-7; D is undetermined. The CDR3 totals 15 residues. Trimming stripped 4 bases from V and 0 bases from J, with 13 bases between. CDR1 is SGHAT, CDR2 FQNNGV, per germline. The CDR3 loop is CASSSTAYPSYEQYF. In nucleotides, the CDR3 is TGTGCCAGCAGCTCCACAGCGTACCCCTCCTACGAGCAGTACTTC.

This clone appeared once. This sequence joins TRBV7-2 and TRBJ2-5, with D perhaps matching TRBD2 (6 bases). The V end lost 1 base, the J end lost 7 bases, and 7 bases lay between the germline ends. Germline V CDR1 and CDR2: SGHTA, FQGNSA. This CDR3 comprises 12 residues. For the CDR3, the DNA is TGTGCCAGCAGCTTAGGGGGGGTGACCCAGTACTTC. The encoded protein is CASSLGGVTQYF.

V usage is TRBV18 and J usage is TRBJ1-1, with D uncertain. Germline CDR1 KGHSH, CDR2 LQKENI. The CDR3 runs to 16 residues. The V gene lost 3 bases and the J gene lost 4 bases, with 18 bases spanning the gap. In DNA, the CDR3 is TGTGCCAGCTCACCTACGGGGAAGGAGAGGAGCACTGAAGCTTTCTTT. It is translated as CASSPTGKERSTEAFF.

This clone was detected a few times. The chain has TRBV4-2 and TRBJ2-6; 7 bases match TRBD1. Germline lookup yields CDR1 LGHNA and CDR2 YNFKEQ. The length of the CDR3 is 16 residues. Trimming took 1 base from V and 1 from J; bases not matched to a gene: 1. CDR3: CASSQATGSGANVLTF. Here the CDR3 DNA reads TGTGCCAGCAGCCAAGCGACAGGGTCTGGGGCCAACGTCCTGACTTTC.

This chain links TRBV15 with TRBJ2-3, with D possibly matching TRBD2 (7 bases). The germline V gene encodes CDR1 LNHNV and CDR2 YYDKDF (reference sequence). The CDR3 has 15 amino acids. The V end lost 0 bases, the J end lost 4 bases, and 11 bases lay between the germline ends. The CDR3 loop reads CATSREGGGADTQYF. The DNA of the CDR3 is TGTGCCACCAGCAGAGAAGGGGGAGGGGCAGATACGCAGTATTTT.